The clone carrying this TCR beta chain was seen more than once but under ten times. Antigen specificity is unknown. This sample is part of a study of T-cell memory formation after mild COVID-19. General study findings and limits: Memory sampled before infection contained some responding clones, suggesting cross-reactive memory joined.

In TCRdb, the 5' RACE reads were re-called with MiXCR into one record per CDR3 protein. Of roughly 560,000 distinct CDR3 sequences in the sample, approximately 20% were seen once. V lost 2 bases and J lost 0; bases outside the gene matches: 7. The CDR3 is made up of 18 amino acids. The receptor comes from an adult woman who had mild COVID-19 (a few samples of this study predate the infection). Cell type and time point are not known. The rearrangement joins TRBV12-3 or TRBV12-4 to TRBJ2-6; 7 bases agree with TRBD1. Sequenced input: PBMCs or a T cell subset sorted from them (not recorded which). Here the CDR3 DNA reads TGTGCCAGCAGTTTAAGGTCAGGGGGAAGCTCTGGGGCCAACGTCCTGACTTTC. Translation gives CASSLRSGGSSGANVLTF.